This TCR beta chain was sequenced during a study of shared clonotypes between healthy human individuals. This clone was observed a handful of times. Its antigen is as yet unknown. The V end lost 0 bases, the J end lost 2 bases, and 12 bases lay between the germline ends. The CDR3 totals 16 residues. Germline values: CDR1 SGHRS, CDR2 YFSETQ. Study-level results: Clonotypes that were shared across a handful of donors made up around 5% of naive CD4 clonotypes.

Here immunoSEQ multiplex PCR was the method, and the copy in TCRdb shows in-frame clones only, minus some. The sample has hundreds of thousands of clones; about 91% are singletons. Naive CD8 cells comprised CD45RO-negative, CCR7-positively selected cells, excluding terminally differentiated effector memory CD45RA+ cells. Everyone who donated was a Caucasian adult who lived in Nashville, Tennessee. The source is a man younger than 45 in good health. Material: naive CD8+ T cells sorted from blood. This chain connects TRBV5-1 to TRBJ2-1; a possible D gene is TRBD2 (5 bases). CDR3 sequence reads: CASSLEDGMAYNEQFF. CDR3 nucleotide sequence: TGCGCCAGCAGCTTGGAGGACGGGATGGCCTACAATGAGCAGTTCTTC.